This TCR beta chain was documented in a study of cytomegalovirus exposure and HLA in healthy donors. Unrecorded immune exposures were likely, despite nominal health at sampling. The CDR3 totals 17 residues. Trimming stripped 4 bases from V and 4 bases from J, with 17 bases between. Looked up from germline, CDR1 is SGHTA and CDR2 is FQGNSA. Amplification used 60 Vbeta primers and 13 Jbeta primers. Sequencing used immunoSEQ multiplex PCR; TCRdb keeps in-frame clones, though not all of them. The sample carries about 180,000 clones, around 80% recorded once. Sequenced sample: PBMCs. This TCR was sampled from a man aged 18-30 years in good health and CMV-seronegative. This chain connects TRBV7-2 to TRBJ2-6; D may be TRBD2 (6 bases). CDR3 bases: TGTGCCAGCAGCTCGCGGGGCATCTCGGGGGGGGCCAACGTCCTGACTTTC. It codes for CASSSRGISGGANVLTF.